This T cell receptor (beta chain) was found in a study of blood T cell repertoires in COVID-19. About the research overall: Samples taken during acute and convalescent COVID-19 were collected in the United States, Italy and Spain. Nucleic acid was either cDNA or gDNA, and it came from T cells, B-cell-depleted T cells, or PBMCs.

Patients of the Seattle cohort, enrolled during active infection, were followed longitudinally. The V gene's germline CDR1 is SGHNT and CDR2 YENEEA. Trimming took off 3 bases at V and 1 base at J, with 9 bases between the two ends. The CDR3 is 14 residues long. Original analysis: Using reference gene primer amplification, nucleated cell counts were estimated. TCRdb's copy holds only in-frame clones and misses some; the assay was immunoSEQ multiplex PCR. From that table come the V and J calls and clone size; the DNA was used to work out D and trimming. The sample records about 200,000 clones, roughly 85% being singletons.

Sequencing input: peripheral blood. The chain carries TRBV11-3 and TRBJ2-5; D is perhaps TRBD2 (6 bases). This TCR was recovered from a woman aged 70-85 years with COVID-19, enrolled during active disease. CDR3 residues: CASSFGGLQETQYF. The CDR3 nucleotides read TGTGCCAGCAGCTTCGGGGGACTCCAAGAGACCCAGTACTTC.